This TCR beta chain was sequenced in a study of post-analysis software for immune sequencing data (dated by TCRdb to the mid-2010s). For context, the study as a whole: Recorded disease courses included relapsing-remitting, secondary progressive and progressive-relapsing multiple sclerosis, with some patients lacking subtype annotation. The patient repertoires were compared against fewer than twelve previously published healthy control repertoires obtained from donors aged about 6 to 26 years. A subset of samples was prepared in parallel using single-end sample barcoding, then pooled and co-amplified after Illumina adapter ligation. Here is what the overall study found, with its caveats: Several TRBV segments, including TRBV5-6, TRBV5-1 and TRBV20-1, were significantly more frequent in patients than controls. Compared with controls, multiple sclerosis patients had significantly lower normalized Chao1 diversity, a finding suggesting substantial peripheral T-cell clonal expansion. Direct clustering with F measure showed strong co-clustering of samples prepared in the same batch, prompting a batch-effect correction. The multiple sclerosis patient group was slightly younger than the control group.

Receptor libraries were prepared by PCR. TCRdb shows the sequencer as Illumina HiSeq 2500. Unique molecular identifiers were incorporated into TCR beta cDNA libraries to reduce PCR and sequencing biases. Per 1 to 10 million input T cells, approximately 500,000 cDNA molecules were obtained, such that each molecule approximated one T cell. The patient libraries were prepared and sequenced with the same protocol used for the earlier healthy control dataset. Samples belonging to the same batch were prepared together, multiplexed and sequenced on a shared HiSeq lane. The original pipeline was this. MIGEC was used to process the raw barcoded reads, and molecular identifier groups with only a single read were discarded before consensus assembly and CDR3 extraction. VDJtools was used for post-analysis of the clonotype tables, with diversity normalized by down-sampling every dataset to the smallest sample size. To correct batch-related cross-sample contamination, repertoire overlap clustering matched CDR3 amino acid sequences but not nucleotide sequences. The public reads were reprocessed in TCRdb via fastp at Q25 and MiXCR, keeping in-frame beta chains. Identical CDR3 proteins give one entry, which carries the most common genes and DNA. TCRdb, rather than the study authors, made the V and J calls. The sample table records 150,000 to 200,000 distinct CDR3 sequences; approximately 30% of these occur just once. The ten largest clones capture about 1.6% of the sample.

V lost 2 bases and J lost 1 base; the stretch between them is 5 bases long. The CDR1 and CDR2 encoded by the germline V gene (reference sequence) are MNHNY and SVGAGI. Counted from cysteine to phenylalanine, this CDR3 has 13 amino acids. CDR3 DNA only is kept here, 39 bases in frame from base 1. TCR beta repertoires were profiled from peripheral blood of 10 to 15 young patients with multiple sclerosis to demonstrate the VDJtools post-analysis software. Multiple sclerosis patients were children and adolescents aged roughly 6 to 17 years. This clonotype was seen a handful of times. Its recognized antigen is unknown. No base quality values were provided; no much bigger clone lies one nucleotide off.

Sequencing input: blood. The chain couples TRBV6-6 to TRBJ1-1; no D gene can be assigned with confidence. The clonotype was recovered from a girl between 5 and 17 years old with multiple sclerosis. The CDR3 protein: CASSYRQNTEAFF. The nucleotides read TGTGCCAGCAGTTACCGACAGAACACTGAAGCTTTCTTT.